What follows are 29 T cell receptor beta chains derived from one specimen sequenced in a study of read filtering for tumor transcriptome and immune sequencing. From about 0.4 ug of RNA, a library with molecular barcoded alpha/delta and beta/gamma adaptors was made. Each CDR3 protein gets one entry after TCRdb re-called the reads with MiXCR. Of 75,000 to 90,000 distinct CDR3 sequences in the sample, approximately 13% were seen once. Sequenced sample: a population of CD138-negative cells sorted from bone marrow. These receptors originate from a donor at least 40 years old with multiple myeloma.

This clonotype was seen repeatedly, ten times or more. The V gene is TRBV29-1, the J gene TRBJ2-2, with unresolved D. The germline gives CDR1 SQVTM, CDR2 ANQGSEA. This CDR3 is 12 amino acids long. V lost 4 bases and J 1 base, leaving 4 bases between the germline ends. The CDR3 here is CSVVQNTGELFF. Written as DNA, the CDR3 is TGCAGCGTTGTCCAGAACACCGGGGAGCTGTTTTTT.

This clonotype was detected many times. The chain links TRBV6-1 to TRBJ2-3; D may be TRBD1 (5 bases). Germline V gene data show CDR1 as MNHNS and CDR2 as SASEGT. The CDR3 covers 13 residues. V gave up 0 bases and J gave up 8 bases, with 9 bases separating them. CDR3 sequence (DNA): TGTGCCAGCAGTGAAGCAGGGGAAGGTACGCAGTATTTT. It encodes CASSEAGEGTQYF.

This clonotype was observed many times. The V and J genes are TRBV20-1 and TRBJ2-3; TRBD2 matches 12 bases. The CDR3 runs to 14 residues. Germline V gives CDR1 DFQATT, CDR2 SNEGSKA (reference sequence). J was trimmed by 3 bases and V by 6 bases; bases with no gene match: 4. In nucleotides, the CDR3 is TGCAGTGCCAGGACTAGCGGGGTAACAGATACGCAGTATTTT. Translated, it gives CSARTSGVTDTQYF.

The rearrangement joins TRBV4-1 to TRBJ1-3; no reliable D call. The CDR3 loop spans 18 amino acids. Looked up from germline, CDR1 is MGHRA and CDR2 is YSYEKL. Trimming stripped 1 base from V and 1 base from J, with 17 bases between. CDR3 sequence: CASSQGILRAESGNTIYF. The CDR3 bases are TGCGCCAGCAGCCAAGGGATCCTCCGGGCAGAATCTGGAAACACCATATATTTT.

At least ten counts were recorded for this clonotype. The chain employs TRBV3-1 and TRBJ2-7; possibly TRBD1 for D (6 bases). Trimming cost V 3 bases and J 5 bases, with 14 bases left between them. There are 14 residues in the CDR3. The germline V gene has CDR1 LGHDT and CDR2 YNNKEL (reference sequence). CDR3: CASSHRDKGHEQYF. CDR3 sequence (DNA): TGTGCCAGCAGCCACCGGGACAAGGGCCACGAGCAGTACTTC.

A single count supports this clonotype. Since a much larger clone is just one base distant, this may be a read error. The chain carries TRBV5-1 and TRBJ2-2; possible D gene TRBD1, 6 bases. Germline CDR1 SGHRS, CDR2 YFSETQ. The CDR3 extends over 15 amino acids. The CDR3 loop is CASSFVWGQAGELSF. The CDR3 DNA follows: TGCGCCAGCAGCTTTGTCTGGGGGCAGGCCGGGGAGCTGTCTTTT.

The table lists this clonotype with a few counts. The gene calls are TRBV12-3 or TRBV12-4 and TRBJ2-2, with 9 bases identical to TRBD1. The V segment lost 4 bases and the J segment 6 bases; nucleotides outside the gene matches: 6. The CDR3 runs 15 residues. The CDR3 loop reads CASSSTGGKAGELFF. CDR3 in DNA: TGTGCCAGCAGTTCGACAGGGGGAAAGGCCGGGGAGCTGTTTTTT.

This clonotype was counted at least ten times. The V and J genes are TRBV20-1 and TRBJ2-2; 9 bases are shared with TRBD2. The V gene's germline CDR1 is DFQATT and CDR2 SNEGSKA (reference sequence). The CDR3 loop spans 15 amino acids. The trim removed 5 bases at V and 4 bases at J, leaving 8 bases unmatched. This CDR3 reads CSALSGRLGTGELFF. The CDR3 DNA reads as TGCAGTGCTTTAAGCGGGAGGTTGGGCACCGGGGAGCTGTTTTTT.

This clonotype was recorded a few times. A read error may explain this, as a much larger clone is one base away. The chain joins TRBV5-1 to TRBJ1-1; no reliable D call. This CDR3 is 13 amino acids long. CDR1 and CDR2 from the germline V gene are SGHRS and YFSETQ. In nucleotides, the CDR3 is TGCGTCAGCAGCCAGGACGGGAACACTGAAGCTTTCTTT. Residues: CVSSQDGNTEAFF.

This clonotype was counted many times. The chain employs TRBV7-2 and TRBJ2-7; D call uncertain. The CDR3 runs 13 residues. CDR1 SGHTA and CDR2 FQGNSA come from the germline V gene. V lost 3 bases to trimming and J lost 3 bases, with 9 bases between them. CDR3 DNA: TGTGCCAGCAGCTTTCTACAGTTCTACGAGCAGTACTTC. Residues: CASSFLQFYEQYF.

This clonotype was seen ten or more times. This chain uses TRBV5-1 with TRBJ2-1; D is unclear. The CDR3 runs 13 residues. Germline loops: CDR1 SGHRS, CDR2 YFSETQ. V lost 4 bases, J lost 8 bases, and 13 bases lay in between. The CDR3 bases are TGCGCCAGCAGCCGACGAGTGGGCGATGAGCAGTTCTTC. This sequence encodes CASSRRVGDEQFF.

Notes on this clonotype: At one end, the junction sequence differs from germline, possibly due to a read error. V usage is TRBV5-1 and J usage is TRBJ1-1; possible D gene TRBD1, 6 bases. The CDR3 spans 16 residues. Germline CDR1 SGHRS, CDR2 YFSETQ. CDR3 nucleotides: TGCGTCAGCAGCTTCCCTCTGGACAGACTGGACACTGAAGCTTTCTTT. This gives the protein CVSSFPLDRLDTEAFF.

This clonotype was observed at least ten times. The J gene is TRBJ2-1, the V gene TRBV20-1; D might be TRBD2 (5 bases). This CDR3 has 15 residues. The ends were cut back, 1 base at V and 4 bases at J, with 14 bases in the middle. Germline V gives CDR1 DFQATT, CDR2 SNEGSKA (reference sequence). CDR3 sequence (DNA): TGCAGTGCTAGAGTGCGAGGGAGTGAGTACAATGAGCAGTTCTTC. Amino acid sequence: CSARVRGSEYNEQFF.

This clonotype was seen ten or more times. CDR3 DNA: TGCGCCAGCAGCTTGGGAGCAGGGTCGAGGGGGACCCAGTACTTC. This translates into CASSLGAGSRGTQYF. The chain carries TRBV5-1 and TRBJ2-5; D possibly uses TRBD1 or TRBD2 (5 bases each). The length of the CDR3 is 15 residues. The V gene lost 0 bases and the J gene lost 7 bases, with 16 bases spanning the gap. From germline, CDR1 is SGHRS and CDR2 YFSETQ. The full variable domain, its missing parts supplied by reference TRBV5-1 and TRBJ2-5, is KAGVTQTPRYLIKTRGQQVTLSCSPISGHRSVSWYQQTPGQGLQFLFEYFSETQRNKGNFPGRFSGRQFSNSRSEMNVSTLELGDSALYLCASSLGAGSRGTQYFGPGTRLLVL.

The chain combines TRBV29-1 with TRBJ1-1; D is unresolved. This CDR3 spans 13 amino acids. Trimming left V 8 bases short and J 4 bases short, with 17 bases between. CDR1 SQVTM and CDR2 ANQGSEA come from the germline V gene. CDR3 nucleotide sequence: TGCAGCATTGTAAGGGTAGCTGGCACTGAAGCTTTCTTT. This encodes CSIVRVAGTEAFF.

This clonotype was recorded at least ten times. CDR3 protein: CASSVAASSFSNEQFF. CDR3 DNA sequence: TGTGCCAGCAGCGTGGCTGCTAGCAGTTTTTCCAATGAGCAGTTCTTC. The chain is built from TRBV11-3 and TRBJ2-1, with a tentative D call TRBD2 (5 bases). V was shortened by 5 bases and J by 6 bases, with 20 bases between the two germline ends. Germline V gene data show CDR1 as SGHNT and CDR2 as YENEEA. This CDR3 contains 16 residues.

This clonotype was picked up many times. This rearrangement joins TRBV7-9 to TRBJ2-3; 10 bases fit TRBD1. The CDR3 consists of 14 residues. The germline CDR1 and CDR2 sequences are SEHNR and FQNEAQ (reference sequence). V shed 5 bases and J 6 bases; nucleotides not matched to a gene: 5. The CDR3 sequence: CASSPTGGRDTQYF. The DNA for the CDR3 is TGTGCCAGCAGCCCGACAGGGGGCCGGGATACGCAGTATTTT.

This clonotype was seen repeatedly, ten times or more. As DNA, the CDR3 is TGTGCCAGCAGCCAGCGGGAGGGCCTTGTAGATACGCAGTATTTT. The encoded protein is CASSQREGLVDTQYF. The chain uses TRBV4-2 and TRBJ2-3; 9 bases fit TRBD2. Germline trimming cut 3 bases from V and 5 bases from J; bases unmatched to any gene: 6. CDR1 and CDR2 from the germline V gene are LGHNA and YNFKEQ. The CDR3 spans 15 residues.

On this clonotype itself: A far larger clone is one base from this, pointing to a likely read error. The chain recombines TRBV7-2 with TRBJ2-5; 9 bases line up with TRBD1. The germline gives CDR1 SGHTA, CDR2 FQGNSA. The CDR3 loop spans 17 amino acids. CDR3 DNA sequence: TGTGCCAGCTGCTTAGGTAGACCCGGGACAGGGAAAGAGACCCAGTACTTC. Encoded protein: CASCLGRPGTGKETQYF. Full variable domain (remainder filled in from reference TRBV7-2 and TRBJ2-5): GAGVSQSPSNKVTEKGKDVELRCDPISGHTALYWYRQSLGQGLEFLIYFQGNSAPDKSGLPSDRFSAERTGGSVSTLTIQRTQQEDSAVYLCASCLGRPGTGKETQYFGPGTRLLVL.

Many counts were recorded for this clonotype. This chain uses TRBV28 with TRBJ2-3; 7 bases line up with TRBD2. The CDR3 covers 13 residues. The trim removed 6 bases at V and 6 bases at J, leaving 6 bases unmatched. Per germline, CDR1 MDHEN and CDR2 SYDVKM. CDR3: CASSRVAGDTQYF. CDR3 DNA sequence: TGTGCCAGCAGCCGGGTAGCGGGTGATACGCAGTATTTT.

This clonotype came up many times. V and J are TRBV2 and TRBJ2-3; 8 nucleotides match TRBD2. The CDR3 runs to 16 residues. V shed 6 bases and J 0 bases; nucleotides not matched to a gene: 8. The germline CDR1 and CDR2 sequences are SNHLY and FYNNEI. The CDR3 region is CASRAELAASTDTQYF. CDR3 coding DNA: TGTGCCAGCAGGGCCGAACTAGCGGCTAGCACAGATACGCAGTATTTT.

This clonotype occurred many times. The chain is built from TRBV14 and TRBJ1-1; possible D gene TRBD1, 5 bases. Germline-derived CDR1 and CDR2 are SGHDN and FVKESK. With 4 bases removed from V and 4 bases from J, the gap between germline ends came to 10 bases. This CDR3 spans 13 amino acids. The CDR3 sequence is CASSRGRVTEAFF. CDR3 coding DNA: TGTGCCAGCAGCCGGGGCAGGGTCACTGAAGCTTTCTTT.

This clonotype was picked up many times. V is TRBV7-9 and J is TRBJ1-2; D is possibly TRBD1 (6 bases). Trimming cost V 2 bases and J 6 bases, with 16 bases left between them. The CDR3 sequence is 15 residues long. CDR1 and CDR2 from the germline V gene are SEHNR and FQNEAQ (reference sequence). As DNA, the CDR3 is TGTGCCAGCAGCTTACCCTACAGGGTTGAGAATGGCTACACCTTC. Translated: CASSLPYRVENGYTF.

At least ten counts were recorded for this clonotype. The chain has TRBV13 and TRBJ2-3, with a tentative D call TRBD2 (6 bases). The germline V gene encodes CDR1 PRHDT and CDR2 FYEKMQ (reference sequence). V lost 5 bases to trimming and J lost 4 bases, with 16 bases between them. The CDR3 has 15 residues. The CDR3 reads CASSLLLASADTQYF. CDR3 DNA sequence: TGTGCCAGCAGCCTGCTACTAGCAAGTGCAGATACGCAGTATTTT.

This clonotype was seen repeatedly, ten times or more. This chain's CDR3 is CASSLGTGGAYEQYF. The CDR3 DNA reads TGCGCCAGCAGCTTGGGGACAGGAGGGGCGTACGAGCAGTACTTC. The chain has TRBV5-1 and TRBJ2-7; a weak D match, TRBD1 (7 bases). Germline V gives CDR1 SGHRS, CDR2 YFSETQ. Trimming cost V 0 bases and J 4 bases, with 14 bases left between them. The CDR3 is made up of 15 amino acids.

This clonotype was found many times. The rearrangement links TRBV19 to TRBJ2-7, with 10 positions matching TRBD2. CDR1 is LNHDA, CDR2 SQIVND, per germline (reference sequence). The ends lost 3 bases at V and 7 bases at J; junction bases unmatched: 9. The CDR3 runs to 15 residues. The CDR3 nucleotides read TGTGCCAGTAGTATTGGGCTAGCGGGAGCGGGTGAGCAGTACTTC. Translation: CASSIGLAGAGEQYF. The complete variable domain, with remaining parts taken from reference TRBV19 and TRBJ2-7, reads DGGITQSPKYLFRKEGQNVTLSCEQNLNHDAMYWYRQDPGQGLRLIYYSQIVNDFQKGDIAEGYSVSREKKESFPLTVTSAQKNPTAFYLCASSIGLAGAGEQYFGPGTRLTVT.

This clonotype has at least ten counts. V usage is TRBV5-6 and J usage is TRBJ2-5; no clear D. Germline-derived CDR1 and CDR2 are SGHDT and YYEEEE. V gave up 6 bases and J gave up 5 bases, with 14 bases separating them. This CDR3 has 13 residues. The CDR3 DNA sequence: TGTGCCAGCATCGCAGTCGACGGGGAGACCCAGTACTTC. Protein sequence: CASIAVDGETQYF.

This clonotype has a handful of counts. V and J are TRBV28 and TRBJ2-7; D is ambiguous. CDR1 and CDR2 (germline): MDHEN, SYDVKM. This CDR3 is 13 amino acids long. V lost 2 bases and J 1 base, leaving 6 bases between the germline ends. CDR3 DNA: TGTGCCAGCAGTTTACCCGAGTCCTACGAGCAGTACTTC. Protein product: CASSLPESYEQYF. The variable domain in full, completed from reference TRBV28 and TRBJ2-7, reads DVKVTQSSRYLVKRTGEKVFLECVQDMDHENMFWYRQDPGLGLRLIYFSYDVKMKEKGDIPEGYSVSREKKERFSLILESASTNQTSMYLCASSLPESYEQYFGPGTRLTVT.

As regards this clonotype: Possible read error: a much larger clone is one base away. The chain combines TRBV28 with TRBJ1-1, with 10 bases identical to TRBD1. The germline V gene has CDR1 MDHEN and CDR2 SYDVKM. The CDR3 has 17 amino acids. DNA of the CDR3: TGTGCCAGCAGTTTATGGGGACAGGGGAGACAGAACACTGAAGCTTCCTTT. It specifies CASSLWGQGRQNTEASF. Combining the CDR3 with reference TRBV28 and TRBJ1-1 gives the whole variable domain DVKVTQSSRYLVKRTGEKVFLECVQDMDHENMFWYRQDPGLGLRLIYFSYDVKMKEKGDIPEGYSVSREKKERFSLILESASTNQTSMYLCASSLWGQGRQNTEASFGQGTRLTVV.